This T cell receptor beta chain was identified in a study of T cell changes during pregnancy in multiple sclerosis. TCRdb keeps only in-frame clones here, not all; method: immunoSEQ multiplex PCR. The data show some 67,000 clones, around 90% seen once. The CDR3 spans 13 residues. V lost 2 bases and J lost 6, with 12 bases in between. CDR1 and CDR2 (germline): SGHRS, YFSETQ. Here the sequenced sample was peripheral blood, taken after pregnancy. This TCR was recovered from a female donor with multiple sclerosis, enrolled in a pregnancy study. The chain combines TRBV5-1 with TRBJ2-7, with TRBD1 as a possible D gene (5 bases). In DNA, the CDR3 is TGCGCCAGCAGCTTAGGGGTTCTTACCGAGCAGTACTTC. Its translation: CASSLGVLTEQYF.